The clone carrying this T cell receptor beta chain appeared a few times. Its target is not known. The sample belongs to a study of early T cells in non-severe SARS-CoV-2 infection. Whole-study context: Unsorted whole-blood RNA was sequenced in bulk, leaving chains unpaired.

Study-wide results and limits: VDJdb matches were skewed toward anti-spike CD8 T cell responses.

Germline V gene data show CDR1 as MDHEN and CDR2 as SYDVKM. The CDR3 has 14 amino acids. V lost 6 bases and J lost 0, with 11 bases in between. As part of library construction, unique molecular identifiers were attached to individual cDNA molecules. TCRdb recomputed calls from the 5' RACE reads with MiXCR, one row per CDR3 protein. This sample has approximately 80,000 distinct CDR3 sequences; approximately 10% occur once, and the top ten carry about 12%. Source: whole blood, taken at baseline. This chain links TRBV28 with TRBJ1-2, with D possibly matching TRBD1 (6 bases). This sequence was found in an adult who was a healthcare worker with PCR-confirmed SARS-CoV-2 infection or an uninfected control (not recorded which). CDR3 nucleotides: TGTGCCAGCAGATACCAGGGGTCTAACTATGGCTACACCTTC. Protein product: CASRYQGSNYGYTF.